This section outlines one T cell receptor (beta chain) sequence together with its context. This specimen belongs to a study of technical replicates of blood from several donors. Assay: immunoSEQ multiplex PCR; the TCRdb copy retains only in-frame clones and omits some. The profile shows approximately 89,000 clones, approximately 94% of them singletons. Germline loops: CDR1 MDHEN, CDR2 SYDVKM. The CDR3 runs 16 residues. V dropped 8 bases and J dropped 5 bases, with 24 bases sitting between them. The source of this sequence is a human donor in good health. The rearrangement uses TRBV28 and TRBJ2-5; D is possibly TRBD1 (7 bases). The sequenced sample was T cells isolated from PBMCs. CDR3 nucleotides: TGTGCCAGCGGTCAACCGCGACAGGGAGGTGCGGAGACCCAGTACTTC. Protein product: CASGQPRQGGAETQYF.